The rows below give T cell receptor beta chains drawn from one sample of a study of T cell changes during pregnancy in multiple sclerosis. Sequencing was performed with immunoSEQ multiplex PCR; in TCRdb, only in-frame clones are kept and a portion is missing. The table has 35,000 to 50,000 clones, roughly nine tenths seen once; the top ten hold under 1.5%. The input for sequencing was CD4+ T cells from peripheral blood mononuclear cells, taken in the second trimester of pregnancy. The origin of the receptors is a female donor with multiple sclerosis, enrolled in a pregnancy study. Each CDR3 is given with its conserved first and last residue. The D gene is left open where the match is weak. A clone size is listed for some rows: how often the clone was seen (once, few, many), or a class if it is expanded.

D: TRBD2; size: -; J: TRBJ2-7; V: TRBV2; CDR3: CASRGGTSYEQYF; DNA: TGTGCCAGCAGGGGGGGGACCTCCTACGAGCAGTACTTC
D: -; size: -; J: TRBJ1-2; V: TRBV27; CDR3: CASSRSHQDRLYGYTF; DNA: TGTGCCAGCAGCCGATCCCACCAGGACAGACTCTATGGCTACACCTTC
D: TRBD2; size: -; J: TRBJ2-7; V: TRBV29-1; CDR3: CSVRDYPYEQYF; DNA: TGCAGCGTCCGGGACTATCCCTACGAGCAGTACTTC
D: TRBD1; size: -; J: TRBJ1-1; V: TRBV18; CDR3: CASSPWRQGFEAFF; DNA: TGTGCCAGCTCACCATGGCGACAGGGTTTTGAAGCTTTCTTT
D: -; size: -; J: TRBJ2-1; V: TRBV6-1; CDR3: CASSLYAGNNEQFF; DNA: TGTGCCAGCTCGCTATATGCAGGGAACAATGAGCAGTTCTTC
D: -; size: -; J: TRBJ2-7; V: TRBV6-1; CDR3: CASRFGPGSYEQYF; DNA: TGTGCCAGCAGATTTGGACCGGGGTCCTACGAGCAGTACTTC
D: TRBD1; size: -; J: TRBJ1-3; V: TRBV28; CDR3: CASSNTGGTGNTIYF; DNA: TGTGCCAGCAGCAATACAGGGGGCACTGGAAACACCATATATTTT
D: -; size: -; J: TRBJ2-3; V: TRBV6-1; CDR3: CASLLKDTQYF; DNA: TGTGCCAGCCTCCTAAAAGATACGCAGTATTTT
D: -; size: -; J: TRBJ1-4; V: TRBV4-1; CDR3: CASSRLQGGEKLFF; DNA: TGCGCCAGCAGCCGTTTACAGGGAGGGGAAAAACTGTTTTTT
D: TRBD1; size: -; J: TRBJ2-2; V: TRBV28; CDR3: CASSPPQGRHPTGELFF; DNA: TGTGCCAGCAGTCCCCCACAGGGGCGCCATCCCACCGGGGAGCTGTTTTTT
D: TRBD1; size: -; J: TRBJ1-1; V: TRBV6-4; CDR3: CASTDRDTEAFF; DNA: TGTGCCAGCACGGACAGGGACACTGAAGCTTTCTTT
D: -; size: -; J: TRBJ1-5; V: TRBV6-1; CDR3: CASTGQSFSNQPQHF; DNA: TGTGCCAGCACCGGACAGAGTTTTAGCAATCAGCCCCAACATTTT
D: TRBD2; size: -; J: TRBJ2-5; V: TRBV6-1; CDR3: CVTRLAGSETQYF; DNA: TGTGTCACTCGACTAGCGGGATCCGAGACCCAGTACTTC
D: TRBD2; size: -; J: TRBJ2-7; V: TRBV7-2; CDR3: CASSQTLAGVVEQYF; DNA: TGTGCCAGCAGCCAGACGCTAGCGGGAGTCGTCGAGCAGTACTTC
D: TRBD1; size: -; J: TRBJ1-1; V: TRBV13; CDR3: CASSTRTGVTEAFF; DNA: TGTGCCAGCAGCACCCGGACAGGGGTCACTGAAGCTTTCTTT
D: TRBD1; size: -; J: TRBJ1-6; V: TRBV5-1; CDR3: CASSLYRGAYNSPLHF; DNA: TGCGCCAGCAGCCTGTACAGGGGTGCCTATAATTCACCCCTCCACTTT
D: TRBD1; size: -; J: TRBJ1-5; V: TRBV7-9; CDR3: CASSLGGTGFNQPQHF; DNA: TGTGCCAGCAGCTTAGGTGGGACAGGGTTCAATCAGCCCCAGCATTTT
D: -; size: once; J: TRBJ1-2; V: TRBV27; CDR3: CASSLSGTPYGYTF; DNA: TGTGCCAGCAGTTTATCAGGGACACCCTATGGCTACACCTTC
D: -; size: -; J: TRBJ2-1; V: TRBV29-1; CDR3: CSVRDSTYNEQFF; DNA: TGCAGCGTCCGGGATTCAACCTACAATGAGCAGTTCTTC
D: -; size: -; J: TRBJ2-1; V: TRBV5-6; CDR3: CASSFRGSSYNEQFF; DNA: TGTGCCAGCAGCTTCAGAGGGAGCTCCTACAATGAGCAGTTCTTC
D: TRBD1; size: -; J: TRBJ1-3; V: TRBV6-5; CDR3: CASSVSGTAGNTIYF; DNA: TGTGCCAGCAGTGTATCCGGGACAGCTGGAAACACCATATATTTT
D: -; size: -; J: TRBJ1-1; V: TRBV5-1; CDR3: CASSLVGGDTEAFF; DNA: TGCGCCAGCAGCTTGGTTGGGGGGGACACTGAAGCTTTCTTT
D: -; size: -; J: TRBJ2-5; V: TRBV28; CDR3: CASSSPLRTVRKETQYF; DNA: TGTGCCAGCAGTTCCCCCCTGAGGACAGTTCGGAAAGAGACCCAGTACTTC
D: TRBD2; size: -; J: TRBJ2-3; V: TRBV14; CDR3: CASSPAGLAGGHTQYF; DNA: TGTGCCAGCAGCCCGGCCGGACTAGCGGGAGGACATACGCAGTATTTT
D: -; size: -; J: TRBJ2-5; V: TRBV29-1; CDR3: CSVVGRYSETQYF; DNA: TGCAGCGTTGTGGGGCGCTATTCTGAGACCCAGTACTTC
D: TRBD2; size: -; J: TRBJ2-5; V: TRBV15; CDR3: CATSPPSGTSGQETQYF; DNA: TGTGCCACCAGCCCACCATCTGGGACTAGCGGACAAGAGACCCAGTACTTC
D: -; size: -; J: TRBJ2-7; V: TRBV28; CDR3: CASTIGQTYEQYF; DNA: TGTGCCAGCACCATCGGACAGACCTACGAGCAGTACTTC
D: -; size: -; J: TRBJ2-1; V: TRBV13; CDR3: CASSQEWRRAVDDEQFF; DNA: TGTGCCAGCAGCCAAGAGTGGAGGAGGGCCGTCGACGATGAGCAGTTCTTC
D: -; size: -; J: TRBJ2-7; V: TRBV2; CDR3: CASSDAIGRPRHEQYF; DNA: TGTGCCAGCAGTGACGCCATCGGCCGACCTAGGCACGAGCAGTACTTC
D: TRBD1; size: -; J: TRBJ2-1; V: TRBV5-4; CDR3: CASSLGPTGYRDYNEQFF; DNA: TGTGCCAGCAGCTTAGGACCGACAGGGTATAGGGACTACAATGAGCAGTTCTTC
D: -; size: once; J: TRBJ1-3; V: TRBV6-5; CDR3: CASSQGQYTGNTIYF; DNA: TGTGCCAGCAGTCAAGGACAGTACACTGGAAACACCATATATTTT
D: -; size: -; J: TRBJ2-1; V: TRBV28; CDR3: CATKSSRGTRSSYNEQFF; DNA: TGTGCCACAAAGAGTTCCCGGGGAACTAGGAGCTCCTACAATGAGCAGTTCTTC
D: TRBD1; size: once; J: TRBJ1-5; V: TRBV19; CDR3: CASRLTGDNQPQHF; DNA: TGTGCCAGTAGGCTGACAGGGGACAATCAGCCCCAGCATTTT
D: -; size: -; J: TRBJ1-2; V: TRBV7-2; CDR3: CASSLSPGQANYGYTF; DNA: TGTGCCAGCAGCTTATCCCCCGGACAAGCTAACTATGGCTACACCTTC
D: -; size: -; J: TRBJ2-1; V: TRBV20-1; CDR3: CSAPGERDQFF; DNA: TGCAGTGCGCCAGGGGAGCGGGATCAGTTCTTC
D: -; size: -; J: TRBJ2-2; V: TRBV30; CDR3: CAWTLARASTGELFF; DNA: TGTGCCTGGACCTTGGCCAGGGCCAGCACCGGGGAGCTGTTTTTT
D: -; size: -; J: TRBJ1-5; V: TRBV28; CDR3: CASSRQWGYSQPQHF; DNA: TGTGCCAGCAGTCGACAGTGGGGATATTCGCAGCCCCAGCATTTT
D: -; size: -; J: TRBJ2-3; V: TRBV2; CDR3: CASSESDTQYF; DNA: TGTGCCAGCAGTGAGTCGGATACGCAGTATTTT
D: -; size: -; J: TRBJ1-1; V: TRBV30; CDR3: CAWSVSMNTEAFF; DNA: TGTGCCTGGAGTGTAAGCATGAACACTGAAGCTTTCTTT
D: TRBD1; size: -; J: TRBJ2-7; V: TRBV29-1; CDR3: CSVVRDSYEQYF; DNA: TGCAGCGTTGTCCGGGACAGCTACGAGCAGTACTTC
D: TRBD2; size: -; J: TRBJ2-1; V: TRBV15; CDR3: CATSRIRRLAGYNEQFF; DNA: TGTGCCACCAGCAGAATCAGAAGACTAGCGGGGTACAATGAGCAGTTCTTC
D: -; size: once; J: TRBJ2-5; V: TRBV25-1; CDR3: CASSELRGGYQETQYF; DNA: TGTGCCAGCAGTGAATTGAGGGGGGGGTATCAGGAGACCCAGTACTTC
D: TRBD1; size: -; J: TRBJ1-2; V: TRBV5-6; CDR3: CASSSGTGTSRWYGYTF; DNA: TGTGCCAGCAGCAGCGGGACAGGGACGAGTCGATGGTATGGCTACACCTTC
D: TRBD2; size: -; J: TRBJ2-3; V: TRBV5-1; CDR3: CASSLGDYATDTQYF; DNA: TGCGCCAGCAGCTTGGGGGACTATGCCACAGATACGCAGTATTTT
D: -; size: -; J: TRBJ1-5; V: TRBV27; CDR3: CASSLFAGVGNQPQHF; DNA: TGTGCCAGCAGTTTATTCGCGGGGGTGGGGAATCAGCCCCAGCATTTT
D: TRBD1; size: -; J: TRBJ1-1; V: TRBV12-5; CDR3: CASGLNPGQGEAFF; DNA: TGTGCTAGTGGTTTAAACCCAGGACAGGGTGAAGCTTTCTTT
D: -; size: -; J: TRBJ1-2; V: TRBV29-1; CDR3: CSVDVLADNYGYTF; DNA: TGCAGCGTTGATGTTTTGGCGGATAACTATGGCTACACCTTC
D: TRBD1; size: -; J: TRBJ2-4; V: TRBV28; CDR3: CASSLGGTGLNIQYF; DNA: TGTGCCAGCAGTTTAGGGGGGACAGGGTTAAACATTCAGTACTTC
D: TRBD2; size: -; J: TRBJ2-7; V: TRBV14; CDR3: CASSRGGSEQYF; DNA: TGTGCCAGCAGCCGGGGGGGTTCCGAGCAGTACTTC
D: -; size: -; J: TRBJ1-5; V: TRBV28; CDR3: CASSQPGNSNQPQHF; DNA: TGTGCCAGTTCCCAACCAGGGAATAGCAATCAGCCCCAGCATTTT
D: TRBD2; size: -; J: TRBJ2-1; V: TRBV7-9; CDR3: CASSLRGGRPRDEQFF; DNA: TGTGCCAGCAGCTTAAGAGGCGGGAGACCGAGGGATGAGCAGTTCTTC
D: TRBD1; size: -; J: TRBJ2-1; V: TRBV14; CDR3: CASSPGGGTSYNEQFF; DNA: TGTGCCAGCAGCCCAGGGGGCGGAACCTCTTACAATGAGCAGTTCTTC
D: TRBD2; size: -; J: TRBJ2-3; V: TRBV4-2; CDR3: CASSQDRPLAGRVGNTQYF; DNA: TGTGCCAGCAGCCAGGACAGACCACTAGCGGGGAGGGTTGGGAATACGCAGTATTTT
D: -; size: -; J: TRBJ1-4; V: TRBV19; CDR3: CASSMNEKLFF; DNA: TGTGCCAGTAGCATGAATGAAAAACTGTTTTTT
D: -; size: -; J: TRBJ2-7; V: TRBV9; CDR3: CASSVDSALRGYEQYF; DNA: TGTGCCAGCAGCGTAGACTCTGCCCTACGGGGCTACGAGCAGTACTTC
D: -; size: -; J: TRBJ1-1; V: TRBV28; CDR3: CASSPGGGGATEAFF; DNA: TGTGCCAGCAGTCCGGGTGGGGGAGGTGCCACTGAAGCTTTCTTT
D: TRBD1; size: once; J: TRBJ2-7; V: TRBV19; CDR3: CASSISPTGLYEQYF; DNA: TGTGCCAGTAGTATCTCTCCGACAGGGTTGTACGAGCAGTACTTC
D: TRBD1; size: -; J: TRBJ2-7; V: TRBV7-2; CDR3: CASSLKGTGEHEQYF; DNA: TGTGCCAGCAGCTTAAAAGGGACAGGGGAACACGAGCAGTACTTC
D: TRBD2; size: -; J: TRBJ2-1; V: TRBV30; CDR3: CAWSPGALAGATDEQFF; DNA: TGTGCCTGGAGCCCCGGTGCGCTAGCGGGAGCTACGGATGAGCAGTTCTTC
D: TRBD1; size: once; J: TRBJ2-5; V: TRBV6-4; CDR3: CASSVTGTGVETQYF; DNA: TGTGCCAGCAGTGTTACCGGGACAGGGGTGGAGACCCAGTACTTC